The 8 T cell receptor beta chains presented below share a single source sample, sequenced in a study of T cells in localized non-small cell lung cancer. The repertoire was sequenced with immunoSEQ multiplex PCR; TCRdb's copy has only in-frame clones and lacks some. The sample has 72,000 or so clones, about 86% seen once. Sequencing was performed on peripheral blood, taken before any cancer treatment. These receptors originate from a male donor aged 60 or over with stage III squamous cell lung carcinoma.

This chain links TRBV19 with TRBJ2-7; D is possibly TRBD1 (6 bases). The CDR3 totals 14 residues. V lost 5 bases and J 0 bases, leaving 11 bases between the germline ends. Germline lookup yields CDR1 LNHDA and CDR2 SQIVND (reference sequence). The CDR3 spells CASSYRDDSYEQYF. In nucleotides, the CDR3 is TGTGCCAGTAGTTACAGGGACGACTCCTACGAGCAGTACTTC.

The V call is TRBV20-1, the J call TRBJ2-7, with D maybe TRBD1 (5 bases). V lost 2 bases and J lost 7, with 9 bases in between. CDR1 and CDR2 (germline): DFQATT, SNEGSKA (reference sequence). The CDR3 covers 11 residues. CDR3 in DNA: TGCAGTGCTAGACAGGGTTGGGAGCAGTACGTC. It translates to CSARQGWEQYV.

The chain joins TRBV5-6 to TRBJ2-3; D gene uncertain. Germline CDR1 and CDR2: SGHDT and YYEEEE. CDR3 length: 11 residues. V dropped 4 bases and J dropped 6 bases, with 6 bases sitting between them. The CDR3, as DNA: TGTGCCAGCAGCGCCTTGGATACGCAGTATTTT. Its translation: CASSALDTQYF.

V is TRBV5-1 and J is TRBJ2-6; D remains unclear. V was clipped by 4 bases and J by 0 bases, with 17 bases between them. CDR1 is SGHRS, CDR2 YFSETQ, per germline. The CDR3 loop spans 18 amino acids. In nucleotides, the CDR3 is TGCGCCAGCAGCCATAAGACCGGGTCCAACTCTGGGGCCAACGTCCTGACTTTC. Translation: CASSHKTGSNSGANVLTF.

This chain joins TRBV19 and TRBJ1-1; maybe TRBD1 (5 bases). Per the germline V gene, CDR1 is LNHDA and CDR2 is SQIVND (reference sequence). The CDR3 has 15 amino acids. Deletions cut 6 bases from V and 1 base from J, with 15 bases between. This CDR3 reads CASRSRGLRNTEAFF. Written as DNA, the CDR3 is TGTGCCAGTAGGTCGCGGGGCCTTCGGAACACTGAAGCTTTCTTT.

The chain has TRBV7-9 and TRBJ1-4; 7 bases are a match to TRBD1. The V gene's germline CDR1 is SEHNR and CDR2 FQNEAQ (reference sequence). This CDR3 has 15 amino acids. Trimming cost V 4 bases and J 7 bases; bases outside gene matches: 9. CDR3 DNA sequence: TGTGCCAGCAGCTCGTCAGGGGGAATAGGTGAAAAACTGTTTTTT. Its translation: CASSSSGGIGEKLFF. The full variable domain, completed using reference TRBV7-9 and TRBJ1-4, is DTGVSQNPRHKITKRGQNVTFRCDPISEHNRLYWYRQTLGQGPEFLTYFQNEAQLEKSRLLSDRFSAERPKGSFSTLEIQRTEQGDSAMYLCASSSSGGIGEKLFFGSGTQLSVL.

This sequence joins TRBV30 and TRBJ1-3, with D possibly matching TRBD1 (5 bases). The CDR3 totals 14 residues. Germline CDR1 and CDR2: GTSNPN and SVGIG (reference sequence). V lost 4 bases to trimming and J lost 4 bases, with 14 bases between them. CDR3 sequence reads: CAWISRAGGNTIYF. The CDR3 DNA follows: TGTGCCTGGATCAGCAGGGCGGGAGGAAACACCATATATTTT.

The rearrangement links TRBV7-8 to TRBJ1-2; TRBD1 matches 7 bases. The germline V gene has CDR1 SGHVS and CDR2 FQNEAQ. The CDR3 is 14 amino acids. V was clipped by 5 bases and J by 6 bases; unmatched bases: 9. The CDR3 coding sequence is TGTGCCAGCAGCGAGCTCCCCGGGACAGATGGCTACACCTTC. Its translation: CASSELPGTDGYTF.